Following are 23 T cell receptor beta chains from one sample sequenced in a study of shared clonotypes between healthy human individuals. Assay: immunoSEQ multiplex PCR; the TCRdb copy retains only in-frame clones and omits some. The top ten clones hold under 2% of a sample with 780,000 or so clones, around 77% of them seen once. Sequencing was performed on memory CD4+ T cells sorted from blood. Regarding subset: CD45RA-negative fraction. The receptors were gathered from a woman in her 30s in good health.

About this clone: Other DNA sequences within the sample encode an identical CDR3. The chain joins TRBV18 to TRBJ1-1, with D tentatively TRBD1 (5 bases). CDR1 and CDR2 (germline): KGHSH, LQKENI. The CDR3 totals 13 residues. The V and J ends lost 5 bases and 1 base respectively, with 8 bases between them. This CDR3 is CASSLTENTEAFF. The CDR3 DNA follows: TGTGCCAGCTCATTGACAGAGAACACTGAAGCTTTCTTT.

This clone was observed once. The chain has TRBV5-1 and TRBJ2-3; D remains unclear. V lost 5 bases and J lost 2, with 6 bases in between. This CDR3 has 12 amino acids. Per the germline V gene, CDR1 is SGHRS and CDR2 is YFSETQ. The chain's CDR3 is CASRSNTDTQYF. In DNA, the CDR3 is TGCGCCAGCAGATCTAACACAGATACGCAGTATTTT.

The chain links TRBV21-1 to TRBJ2-1; the table's D gene call, TRBD2, was not cross checked with the DNA. TRBV21-1 is assigned pseudogene status. The CDR3 has 18 amino acids. The CDR3 loop reads CASSNRGMREGPDGEQFF. The CDR3 DNA follows: TGTGCCAGCAGCAACAGGGGGATGCGGGAGGGCCCTGACGGTGAGCAGTTCTTC.

CDR3 region: CASSYSSQSSYEQYF. The DNA for the CDR3 is TGTGCCAGCAGTTACTCGTCCCAGTCCTCCTACGAGCAGTACTTC. The V and J genes are TRBV6-5 and TRBJ2-7, with D hard to call. Trimming took 0 bases from V and 0 from J, leaving 9 bases between them. The CDR3 contains 15 residues. Germline V CDR1 and CDR2: MNHEY, SVGAGI.

The chain couples TRBV11-3 to TRBJ2-5; D possibly uses TRBD1 or TRBD2 (5 bases each). This CDR3 is built from 15 residues. Germline CDR1 SGHNT, CDR2 YENEEA. The V end was cut by 3 bases, the J end by 4 bases, with 15 bases between. This CDR3 reads CASSFRGAVGETQYF. For the CDR3, the DNA is TGTGCCAGCAGCTTTAGGGGAGCGGTGGGAGAGACCCAGTACTTC.

This clone was found once. CDR3 nucleotides: TGCGCCAGCAGCCTACCCCCTAGCGGGAACCAAGAGACCCAGTACTTC. Protein: CASSLPPSGNQETQYF. The chain carries TRBV4-1 and TRBJ2-5; TRBD2 matches 9 bases. This CDR3 region has 16 residues. CDR1 is MGHRA, CDR2 YSYEKL, per germline. V trimming: 4 bases; J trimming: 0 bases; junction bases outside the gene matches: 6.

This clone was seen more than once but under ten times. V and J are TRBV2 and TRBJ2-1, with no clear D. CDR1 SNHLY and CDR2 FYNNEI come from the germline V gene. V lost 6 bases and J lost 1, with 10 bases in between. This CDR3 spans 14 amino acids. The CDR3 loop reads CASSGRMSYNEQFF. The CDR3 coding sequence is TGTGCCAGCAGCGGAAGGATGTCCTACAATGAGCAGTTCTTC.

The chain carries TRBV6-5 and TRBJ2-5, with TRBD2 matching over 12 bases. CDR3 size: 16 residues. Germline V CDR1 and CDR2: MNHEY, SVGAGI. The V segment lost 0 bases and the J segment 7 bases; nucleotides outside the gene matches: 6. The CDR3 DNA reads as TGTGCCAGCAGTTACTCGACTAGCGGGGGCCCGAGGACCCAGTACTTC. Translating it yields CASSYSTSGGPRTQYF.

The chain uses TRBV2 and TRBJ2-3; no clear D gene. CDR3 size: 14 residues. V lost 7 bases, J lost 2 bases, and 13 bases lay in between. CDR1 SNHLY and CDR2 FYNNEI come from the germline V gene. The CDR3 DNA reads as TGTGCCAGCAAGGTGGAGCTAGACACAGATACGCAGTATTTT. Translated: CASKVELDTDTQYF. The variable domain in full, with the rest retrieved from reference TRBV2 and TRBJ2-3, is EPEVTQTPSHQVTQMGQEVILRCVPISNHLYFYWYRQILGQKVEFLVSFYNNEISEKSEIFDDQFSVERPDGSNFTLKIRSTKLEDSAMYFCASKVELDTDTQYFGPGTRLTVL.

This clone came up once. The chain is built from TRBV11-2 and TRBJ2-5; D is ambiguous. The DNA end lines up better with TRBJ2-7; the J call may be wrong. The CDR3 runs to 12 residues. Per the germline V gene, CDR1 is SGHAT and CDR2 is FQNNGV. In nucleotides, the CDR3 is TGTGCCAGCAGCTTAGGTTCCTACGAGCAGTACTTC. Protein product: CASSLGSYEQYF.

This chain connects TRBV5-5 to TRBJ2-7; TRBD2 aligns across 11 bases. This CDR3 has 20 residues. After removal of 2 bases from V and 1 base from J, the junction contained 17 bases not matched to a gene. The germline V gene encodes CDR1 SGHKS and CDR2 YYEKEE (reference sequence). The CDR3 nucleotides are TGTGCCAGCAGCTTAGGCCTCCGGGTTAGCGGGAGGGCGGGTTCCTACGAGCAGTACTTC. It codes for CASSLGLRVSGRAGSYEQYF.

The chain is built from TRBV5-1 and TRBJ2-1, with 12 bases aligning to TRBD2. V lost 0 bases, J lost 10 bases, and 5 bases stayed unmatched. The CDR3 covers 15 residues. Germline V CDR1 and CDR2: SGHRS, YFSETQ. The chain's CDR3 is CASSLAFTSGREQFF. CDR3 DNA sequence: TGCGCCAGCAGCTTGGCGTTTACTAGCGGGAGGGAGCAGTTCTTC.

The V call is TRBV14, the J call TRBJ2-3; 15 bases map to TRBD2. This CDR3 is 18 amino acids long. Germline V lookup: CDR1 SGHDN, CDR2 FVKESK. With V trimmed by 3 bases and J by 3 bases, 7 bases remained unmatched. This chain's CDR3 is CASSHRTSGRGTTDTQYF. In nucleotides, the CDR3 is TGTGCCAGCAGCCACCGGACTAGCGGGAGGGGGACGACAGATACGCAGTATTTT.

The chain couples TRBV5-1 to TRBJ1-4, with TRBD1 as a possible D gene (5 bases). V lost 4 bases to trimming and J lost 8 bases, with 15 bases between them. Germline loops: CDR1 SGHRS, CDR2 YFSETQ. The CDR3 spans 14 residues. The CDR3 DNA follows: TGCGCCAGCAGCCCAACGAACGACAGAGAAAAACTGTTTTTT. This gives the protein CASSPTNDREKLFF.

The CDR3 sequence is CASSQEGSLTGELFF. Here the CDR3 DNA reads TGTGCCAGCAGCCAAGAAGGCTCCCTCACCGGGGAGCTGTTTTTT. This chain connects TRBV4-2 to TRBJ2-2, with D unclear. V shed 0 bases and J shed 4 bases, with 9 bases lying between them. There are 15 residues in the CDR3. CDR1 and CDR2 (germline): LGHNA, YNFKEQ.

This clone came up a few times. One end of the junction is discordant with germline, which a read error may explain. J is TRBJ2-7 and V is TRBV6-6, with 14 bases matching TRBD2. This CDR3 region has 13 residues. Per the germline V gene, CDR1 is MNHNY and CDR2 is SVGAGI (reference sequence). CDR3: CASSSQGLAGAHF. In nucleotides, the CDR3 is TGTGCCAGCAGTTCCCAGGGACTAGCGGGAGCCCACTTC.

This chain links TRBV6-5 with TRBJ2-7; 7 positions agree with TRBD1. Trimming cost V 11 bases and J 5 bases; bases outside gene matches: 15. The CDR3 consists of 14 residues. Germline V gene data show CDR1 as MNHEY and CDR2 as SVGAGI. The DNA for the CDR3 is TGTGCCTCCTCGGTTGGACAGGACGCCCACGAGCAGTACTTC. Its translation is CASSVGQDAHEQYF.

Notes on this clone: This sample also contains other DNA sequences that code for the same CDR3. The rearrangement uses TRBV18 and TRBJ1-1; a possible D gene is TRBD1 (6 bases). The CDR3 contains 15 residues. Trimming removed 0 bases at V and 2 bases at J, with 10 bases between. Germline V gene lookup returns CDR1 KGHSH and CDR2 LQKENI. Here the CDR3 reads CASSPPRGPNTEAFF. As DNA, the CDR3 is TGTGCCAGCTCACCACCGCGGGGGCCTAACACTGAAGCTTTCTTT. Full variable domain (missing parts from reference TRBV18 and TRBJ1-1): NAGVMQNPRHLVRRRGQEARLRCSPMKGHSHVYWYRQLPEEGLKFMVYLQKENIIDESGMPKERFSAEFPKEGPSILRIQQVVRGDSAAYFCASSPPRGPNTEAFFGQGTRLTVV.

This clone has a single count. The chain carries TRBV5-1 and TRBJ2-2; D unresolved. Germline loops: CDR1 SGHRS, CDR2 YFSETQ. This CDR3 is 15 amino acids long. V lost 1 base, J lost 2 bases, and 9 bases lay in between. Here the CDR3 reads CASSLLDGNTGELFF. The CDR3, as DNA: TGCGCCAGCAGCTTGTTAGACGGAAACACCGGGGAGCTGTTTTTT. The variable domain in full, with the rest retrieved from reference TRBV5-1 and TRBJ2-2, is KAGVTQTPRYLIKTRGQQVTLSCSPISGHRSVSWYQQTPGQGLQFLFEYFSETQRNKGNFPGRFSGRQFSNSRSEMNVSTLELGDSALYLCASSLLDGNTGELFFGEGSRLTVL.

The chain couples TRBV15 to TRBJ2-1, with D possibly being TRBD1 (5 bases). This CDR3 contains 14 residues. Per germline, CDR1 LNHNV and CDR2 YYDKDF (reference sequence). The V end was cut by 6 bases, the J end by 3 bases, with 12 bases between. This CDR3 is CATRGRVGYNEQFF. The CDR3 DNA sequence: TGTGCCACCAGGGGGCGAGTAGGCTACAATGAGCAGTTCTTC.

The genes are TRBV11-2 and TRBJ2-3; the match to TRBD1 covers 7 bases. The CDR3 runs to 15 residues. From germline, CDR1 is SGHAT and CDR2 FQNNGV. V was clipped by 5 bases and J by 1 base; unmatched bases: 6. In nucleotides, the CDR3 is TGTGCCAGCAGCCAACAGGGGATTGGCACAGATACGCAGTATTTT. Encoded protein: CASSQQGIGTDTQYF.

The chain is built from TRBV4-1 and TRBJ2-7; 8 bases fit TRBD1. This CDR3 region has 15 residues. The ends lost 1 base at V and 6 bases at J; junction bases unmatched: 8. Germline values: CDR1 MGHRA, CDR2 YSYEKL. The CDR3 here is CASSQGQGALGEQYF. The CDR3 DNA reads TGCGCCAGCAGCCAAGGCCAGGGGGCGCTGGGCGAGCAGTACTTC.

The chain carries TRBV6-6 and TRBJ2-3; perhaps TRBD2 as D (6 bases). Germline V gene lookup returns CDR1 MNHNY and CDR2 SVGAGI (reference sequence). This CDR3 has 14 amino acids. Deletions cut 8 bases from V and 2 bases from J, with 14 bases between. The DNA for the CDR3 is TGTGCCAGCTTGCGGGGAGACCACACAGATACGCAGTATTTT. Its protein is CASLRGDHTDTQYF.